This passage covers 25 T cell receptor beta chains from one sample sequenced in a study of blood T cell repertoires in COVID-19. Clones were sequenced by immunoSEQ multiplex PCR, and TCRdb holds only the in-frame ones, with some missing. Of some 40,000 clones listed, about 85% are singletons. Sequencing used peripheral blood. The receptors shown here come from a woman aged 80 or over with acute or convalescent COVID-19.

This clone was seen a single time. The chain combines TRBV14 with TRBJ2-3; weak D call: TRBD1 (5 bases). There are 13 residues in the CDR3. Per germline, CDR1 SGHDN and CDR2 FVKESK. The V end was cut by 11 bases, the J end by 0 bases, with 12 bases between. The CDR3 spells CAPTGGSTDTQYF. DNA of the CDR3: TGTGCCCCTACAGGCGGAAGCACAGATACGCAGTATTTT.

CDR3 residues: CASSTRGREGYTF. Here the CDR3 DNA reads TGTGCCAGCAGTACCAGGGGGCGGGAGGGCTACACCTTC. The chain is built from TRBV27 and TRBJ1-2, with TRBD1 identical over 8 bases. The CDR3 contains 13 residues. Germline V gene lookup returns CDR1 MNHEY and CDR2 SMNVEV (reference sequence). Germline trimming cut 5 bases from V and 8 bases from J; bases unmatched to any gene: 7.

The rearrangement links TRBV19 to TRBJ2-1; the match to TRBD2 covers 8 bases. From germline, CDR1 is LNHDA and CDR2 SQIVND (reference sequence). This CDR3 comprises 13 residues. V was pared by 4 bases and J by 7 bases, with 3 bases of the junction left unmatched. Here the CDR3 reads CASSTAGGNEQFF. The CDR3 coding sequence is TGTGCCAGTAGTACCGCGGGGGGAAATGAGCAGTTCTTC. Full variable domain (missing parts from reference TRBV19 and TRBJ2-1): DGGITQSPKYLFRKEGQNVTLSCEQNLNHDAMYWYRQDPGQGLRLIYYSQIVNDFQKGDIAEGYSVSREKKESFPLTVTSAQKNPTAFYLCASSTAGGNEQFFGPGTRLTVL.

The chain couples TRBV5-1 to TRBJ2-7; D might be TRBD1 (6 bases). CDR1 and CDR2 (germline): SGHRS, YFSETQ. V lost 1 base, J lost 3 bases, and 8 bases lay in between. The CDR3 spans 13 residues. CDR3 region: CASSLHRDYEQYF. The CDR3 DNA is TGCGCCAGCAGCTTGCACAGGGACTACGAGCAGTACTTC.

V usage is TRBV3-1 (or the pseudogene TRBV3-2) and J usage is TRBJ1-5; weak D call: TRBD1 (5 bases). Germline CDR1 is LGHDT and CDR2 is YNNKEL (reference sequence). V lost 1 base, J lost 7 bases, and 14 bases lay in between. The CDR3 loop spans 15 amino acids. The CDR3, as DNA: TGTGCCAGCAGCCAAGTATTCCGGGGGGACCAGCCCCAGCATTTT. The encoded protein is CASSQVFRGDQPQHF.

The genes are TRBV2 and TRBJ1-1; TRBD1 is a possible D gene (5 bases). Germline V gene sequence: CDR1 SNHLY, CDR2 FYNNEI. The CDR3 is 14 residues long. The ends were cut back, 7 bases at V and 3 bases at J, with 15 bases in the middle. The CDR3 sequence: CASTAEGSDTEAFF. DNA for the CDR3: TGTGCCAGCACCGCGGAGGGGTCGGACACTGAAGCTTTCTTT.

The V and J genes are TRBV12-3 or TRBV12-4 and TRBJ2-7; D may be TRBD1 (6 bases). There are 12 residues in the CDR3. The V end was cut by 5 bases, the J end by 4 bases, with 9 bases between. The CDR3 loop reads CASSPGQYEQYF. The CDR3 DNA reads TGTGCCAGCAGTCCAGGACAGTACGAGCAGTACTTC.

The chain carries TRBV20-1 and TRBJ2-4; D is unresolved. Per germline, CDR1 DFQATT and CDR2 SNEGSKA (reference sequence). This CDR3 region has 11 residues. Trimming took off 7 bases at V and 2 bases at J, with 6 bases between the two ends. The CDR3 nucleotides are TGCAGTGTTCCCACCAAAAACATTCAGTACTTC. It yields the protein CSVPTKNIQYF.

The chain couples TRBV19 to TRBJ2-3; D is unclear. V was clipped by 3 bases and J by 1 base, with 11 bases between them. CDR1 and CDR2 from the germline V gene are LNHDA and SQIVND (reference sequence). The CDR3 sequence is 15 residues long. The CDR3 nucleotides read TGTGCCAGTAGTATTGGTAACAGACGCACAGATACGCAGTATTTT. Protein sequence: CASSIGNRRTDTQYF.

V usage is TRBV10-3 and J usage is TRBJ1-1, with unresolved D. V lost 0 bases to trimming and J lost 1 base, with 9 bases between them. Looked up from germline, CDR1 is ENHRY and CDR2 is SYGVKD. This CDR3 has 15 amino acids. The CDR3 spells CAISESAGRNTEAFF. DNA of the CDR3: TGTGCCATCAGTGAGTCAGCGGGTAGGAACACTGAAGCTTTCTTT.

This chain connects TRBV6-5 to TRBJ2-2; D not resolved. Trimming removed 7 bases from V and 0 bases from J, with 12 bases in between. CDR1 and CDR2 (germline): MNHEY, SVGAGI. The CDR3 totals 15 residues. As DNA, the CDR3 is TGTGCCAGCACCGAAAGTCTAGCGAACACCGGGGAGCTGTTTTTT. Amino acids: CASTESLANTGELFF.

CDR3 in amino acids: CASYGVGTSTGTRVREQYF. CDR3 DNA: TGTGCCAGCTATGGGGTGGGGACATCCACCGGGACTAGAGTTCGCGAGCAGTACTTC. The chain joins TRBV28 to TRBJ2-7, with 8 positions matching TRBD2. There are 19 residues in the CDR3. The V gene's germline CDR1 is MDHEN and CDR2 SYDVKM. J gave up 6 bases and V 8 bases, and 27 bases lay outside the gene matches. The full variable domain, in which reference TRBV28 and TRBJ2-7 provide the parts outside the CDR3, is DVKVTQSSRYLVKRTGEKVFLECVQDMDHENMFWYRQDPGLGLRLIYFSYDVKMKEKGDIPEGYSVSREKKERFSLILESASTNQTSMYLCASYGVGTSTGTRVREQYFGPGTRLTVT.

This clone was picked up one time. The chain carries TRBV28 and TRBJ1-2; maybe TRBD1 (5 bases). Germline CDR1 reads MDHEN; CDR2 reads SYDVKM. The germline V and J ends were trimmed by 6 bases and 4 bases, with 12 bases remaining between them. CDR3 length: 13 residues. The CDR3 reads CASSLTVSYGYTF. The CDR3 DNA sequence: TGTGCCAGCAGCCTGACAGTAAGCTATGGCTACACCTTC.

This clone was observed a single time. This sequence joins TRBV9 and TRBJ2-1; D is possibly TRBD2 (6 bases). Looked up from germline, CDR1 is SGDLS and CDR2 is YYNGEE. Deletions cut 3 bases from V and 6 bases from J, with 19 bases between. This CDR3 comprises 16 residues. DNA for the CDR3: TGTGCCAGCAGCGCCGGGTGGGGACTCGGGCGCAATGAGCAGTTCTTC. Translating it yields CASSAGWGLGRNEQFF. Full variable domain (remainder filled in from reference TRBV9 and TRBJ2-1): DSGVTQTPKHLITATGQRVTLRCSPRSGDLSVYWYQQSLDQGLQFLIQYYNGEERAKGNILERFSAQQFPDLHSELNLSSLELGDSALYFCASSAGWGLGRNEQFFGPGTRLTVL.

This chain uses TRBV5-1 with TRBJ2-5; 7 nucleotides align to TRBD2. CDR1 is SGHRS, CDR2 YFSETQ, per germline. This CDR3 has 14 residues. Trimming took 7 bases from V and 7 from J; bases not matched to a gene: 13. The CDR3 coding sequence is TGCGCCAGCTCCCTGGCTTTGGGGGAGGGGACCCAGTACTTC. Its protein is CASSLALGEGTQYF.

The chain couples TRBV28 to TRBJ1-4, with a tentative D call TRBD1 (5 bases). This CDR3 region has 14 residues. Germline V gives CDR1 MDHEN, CDR2 SYDVKM. Between the trimmed V and J ends, which lost 7 bases and 4 bases, there was a span of 13 bases. The CDR3 spells CASKGPADNEKLFF. CDR3 coding DNA: TGTGCCAGCAAGGGGCCGGCTGATAATGAAAAACTGTTTTTT.

This clone has ten or more counts. The chain uses TRBV19 and TRBJ2-2; 11 nucleotides align to TRBD2. Germline V lookup: CDR1 LNHDA, CDR2 SQIVND (reference sequence). There are 17 residues in the CDR3. Trimming removed 4 bases from V and 5 bases from J; junction bases left unmatched: 9. DNA of the CDR3: TGTGCCAGTAGTACCCCCCTTAGCGGGAGGGGGACCGGGGAGCTGTTTTTT. Translated: CASSTPLSGRGTGELFF.

The gene calls are TRBV6-5 and TRBJ2-1, with TRBD1 matching over 10 bases. Losses at the gene ends were 7 bases for V and 9 bases for J; bases not matched to a gene: 6. There are 13 residues in the CDR3. Germline V lookup: CDR1 MNHEY, CDR2 SVGAGI. CDR3 protein: CASTRTGGIEQFF. Here the CDR3 DNA reads TGTGCCAGCACCCGGACAGGGGGTATTGAGCAGTTCTTC.

This chain links TRBV19 with TRBJ2-1; D uncertain. The germline V gene has CDR1 LNHDA and CDR2 SQIVND (reference sequence). With 3 bases removed from V and 2 bases from J, the gap between germline ends came to 14 bases. The CDR3 is 16 amino acids. CDR3 protein: CASSMRGSDPYNEQFF. Here the CDR3 DNA reads TGTGCCAGTAGTATGAGAGGCAGCGACCCCTACAATGAGCAGTTCTTC.

The chain joins TRBV5-4 to TRBJ1-1; tentative D call: TRBD1 (5 bases). The CDR3 contains 14 residues. The germline V gene encodes CDR1 SGHNT and CDR2 YYREEE (reference sequence). V was clipped by 0 bases and J by 4 bases, with 10 bases between them. This chain's CDR3 is CASSLGQGGTEAFF. In nucleotides, the CDR3 is TGTGCCAGCAGCTTGGGGCAGGGCGGCACTGAAGCTTTCTTT.

V is TRBV5-1 and J is TRBJ2-7; D uncertain. CDR3 length: 15 residues. The germline gives CDR1 SGHRS, CDR2 YFSETQ. Between the trimmed V and J ends, which lost 0 bases and 3 bases, there was a span of 13 bases. The CDR3 loop reads CASSLDLTTVYEQYF. For the CDR3, the DNA is TGCGCCAGCAGCTTGGACCTAACGACTGTCTACGAGCAGTACTTC.

The CDR3: CASSPERSSGNTIYF. In DNA form, the CDR3 reads TGTGCCAGCAGCCCGGAGAGGTCCTCTGGAAACACCATATATTTT. This chain joins TRBV2 and TRBJ1-3; D is ambiguous. Trimming shortened V by 6 bases and J by 0 bases, and 12 bases separated the two germline ends. The germline gives CDR1 SNHLY, CDR2 FYNNEI. The CDR3 is 15 amino acids.

The chain employs TRBV12-5 and TRBJ1-6, with no clear D. Germline-derived CDR1 and CDR2 are LGHNT and FRNRAP. V was shortened by 1 base and J by 6 bases, with 4 bases between the two germline ends. CDR3 size: 13 residues. This chain's CDR3 is CASGLDLNSPLHF. In DNA form, the CDR3 reads TGTGCTAGTGGTTTGGATCTTAATTCACCCCTCCACTTT.

The rearrangement uses TRBV3-1 (or the pseudogene TRBV3-2) and TRBJ2-2, with a possible D match to TRBD2 (6 bases). This CDR3 is 15 amino acids long. Trimming shortened V by 5 bases and J by 8 bases, and 18 bases separated the two germline ends. CDR1 and CDR2 (germline): LGHDT, YNNKEL (reference sequence). In DNA, the CDR3 is TGTGCCAGCAGCATCGGGACTCTCAGTAGGGGGGAGCTGTTTTTT. Residues: CASSIGTLSRGELFF.

J is TRBJ2-1 and V is TRBV30, with a weak D call TRBD2 (6 bases). CDR1 and CDR2 from the germline V gene are GTSNPN and SVGIG (reference sequence). The CDR3 consists of 11 residues. V was trimmed by 3 bases and J by 13 bases, leaving 13 bases between them. The CDR3 spells CAWSLLGLQFF. The DNA of the CDR3 is TGTGCCTGGAGCTTATTGGGACTCCAGTTCTTC. The full variable domain, completed using reference TRBV30 and TRBJ2-1, is SQTIHQWPATLVQPVGSPLSLECTVEGTSNPNLYWYRQAAGRGLQLLFYSVGIGQISSEVPQNLSASRPQDRQFILSSKKLLLSDSGFYLCAWSLLGLQFFGPGTRLTVL.